This T cell receptor beta chain came from a study of PD-1 blockade in classical Hodgkin lymphoma. Findings and caveats of the study: What caused the repertoire differences, perhaps disease activity or prior therapy, remains undefined. Complete responders started with a diversity level that resembled newly diagnosed patients at baseline. Significant TCR diversity gains by C4D1 occurred in CD4+ but not CD8+ cells. When set against healthy donors, newly diagnosed patients were reported to show lower baseline TCR diversity.

V shed 5 bases and J 6 bases; nucleotides not matched to a gene: 13. The CDR3 totals 16 residues. Germline-derived CDR1 and CDR2 are SGHAT and FQNNGV. All the patients suffered relapse after autologous stem cell transplantation, and brentuximab vedotin exposure differed. Data came from immunoSEQ multiplex PCR; TCRdb stores just in-frame clones and leaves some out. The sample carries over 20,000 clones, around 67% recorded once. In the case of this clone: The antigen is unknown.

This receptor was identified in a human donor with classical Hodgkin lymphoma. The chain carries TRBV11-2 and TRBJ2-1; 7 bases line up with TRBD2. The material sequenced was peripheral blood mononuclear cells (PBMCs), taken before the second cycle of nivolumab. Here the CDR3 reads CASSPDPAGARNEQFF. DNA for the CDR3: TGTGCCAGCAGCCCAGACCCCGCGGGAGCACGCAATGAGCAGTTCTTC.